This TCR beta chain emerged from a study of blood T cell repertoires in COVID-19. The CDR3 totals 14 residues. The germline V gene encodes CDR1 MRHNA and CDR2 SNTAGT. Trimming stripped 6 bases from V and 4 bases from J, with 12 bases between. Produced via immunoSEQ multiplex PCR; TCRdb's table is partial and in-frame only. The sample has around 330,000 clones, approximately 88% seen once. The TCR was taken from a woman under 30 who had recovered from COVID-19. J is TRBJ2-2 and V is TRBV6-4, with a weak D call TRBD1 (6 bases). The sample taken for sequencing was PBMCs or T cells enriched from blood (not recorded which). This CDR3 reads CASRQGLFTGELFF. CDR3 in DNA: TGTGCCAGCAGACAGGGCCTGTTCACCGGGGAGCTGTTTTTT.